A single sample gave rise to the 18 T cell receptor beta chains below, sequenced in a study of CD8+ T cells in alopecia areata. After isolation, RNA underwent reverse transcription to generate cDNA as the sequencing template. Generated by immunoSEQ multiplex PCR, the TCRdb table keeps only in-frame clones and is missing some. Among about 270,000 clones, 45% to 70% were seen once, and the ten largest hold more than 0.85%. Treatment in this sample: oral pan-JAK inhibitor, 5-10 mg twice daily. The sample in question was CD4+ T cells sorted from blood, obtained around week 54, from a patient treated with tofacitinib. The source is a human donor with alopecia areata.

The J gene is TRBJ1-2, the V gene TRBV25-1; D gene unclear. CDR3 size: 12 residues. Trimming took off 3 bases at V and 4 bases at J, with 6 bases between the two ends. Germline-derived CDR1 and CDR2 are MGHDK and SYGVNS. The CDR3 loop is CASSDQSYGYTF. Written as DNA, the CDR3 is TGTGCCAGCAGTGACCAGTCCTATGGCTACACCTTC.

This clone was counted only a few times. The J gene is TRBJ2-7, the V gene TRBV18; 8 bases map to TRBD1. In germline, CDR1 is KGHSH, CDR2 LQKENI. The length of the CDR3 is 14 residues. V dropped 3 bases and J dropped 1; count of bases not matched to a gene: 2. In nucleotides, the CDR3 is TGTGCCAGCTCACCCAACAGGGGGTCCTACGAGCAGTACTTC. Encoded protein: CASSPNRGSYEQYF.

This CDR3 is CASRPLAGGVYSYNEQFF. The CDR3 DNA sequence: TGTGCCAGCAGACCTCTAGCGGGGGGCGTTTACTCCTACAATGAGCAGTTCTTC. The rearrangement uses TRBV11-2 and TRBJ2-1, with TRBD2 identical over 11 bases. The germline V gene has CDR1 SGHAT and CDR2 FQNNGV. Trimming removed 6 bases from V and 0 bases from J; junction bases left unmatched: 10. CDR3 length equals 18 residues.

The chain is built from TRBV30 and TRBJ1-2, with D unresolved. Germline V gives CDR1 GTSNPN, CDR2 SVGIG (reference sequence). There are 13 residues in the CDR3. V was pared by 5 bases and J by 0 bases, with 10 bases between. CDR3 loop: CAWSVRTNYGYTF. CDR3 nucleotide sequence: TGTGCCTGGTCGGTCAGAACTAACTATGGCTACACCTTC.

This clone came up once. This rearrangement joins TRBV5-4 to TRBJ2-2; no reliable D call. This CDR3 has 16 residues. The ends were cut back, 4 bases at V and 5 bases at J, with 18 bases in the middle. CDR1 and CDR2 from the germline V gene are SGHNT and YYREEE (reference sequence). The CDR3 coding sequence is TGTGCCAGCAGCCCAAGTGGATCACCTTCGACCGGGGAGCTGTTTTTT. Its protein is CASSPSGSPSTGELFF.

This clone was recorded a few times. The chain combines TRBV29-1 with TRBJ1-2; D not resolved. V lost 6 bases to trimming and J lost 7 bases, with 18 bases between them. CDR3 size: 13 residues. Per the germline V gene, CDR1 is SQVTM and CDR2 is ANQGSEA. The DNA of the CDR3 is TGCAGCGTAGAGGACGGAACCGCTATTGGCTACACCTTC. Protein sequence: CSVEDGTAIGYTF.

The table lists this clone with a few counts. This chain joins TRBV9 and TRBJ2-1; TRBD2 is a possible D gene (6 bases). Trimming stripped 2 bases from V and 0 bases from J, with 9 bases between. Germline CDR1 is SGDLS and CDR2 is YYNGEE. CDR3 length equals 15 residues. The CDR3 DNA is TGTGCCAGCAGCGTCGCGGGGCCCTCCTACAATGAGCAGTTCTTC. This codes for CASSVAGPSYNEQFF.

The J gene is TRBJ2-7, the V gene TRBV4-2; 7 nucleotides agree with TRBD2. The CDR3 spans 16 residues. The germline gives CDR1 LGHNA, CDR2 YNFKEQ. V was clipped by 0 bases and J by 5 bases; unmatched bases: 10. CDR3 sequence (DNA): TGTGCCAGCAGCCAAGAGGGACTACCGGCGGGGAACGAGCAGTACTTC. Amino acid sequence: CASSQEGLPAGNEQYF.

The genes are TRBV29-1 and TRBJ2-4; TRBD1 matches 9 bases. The CDR3 is 13 residues long. Germline CDR1 is SQVTM and CDR2 is ANQGSEA. The ends lost 7 bases at V and 6 bases at J; junction bases unmatched: 7. The chain's CDR3 is CSAGQGTGNIQYF. The CDR3, as DNA: TGCAGCGCCGGACAGGGGACGGGAAACATTCAGTACTTC.

In its sample, this clone was seen a few times. V and J are TRBV4-3 and TRBJ1-1, with 8 bases identical to TRBD1. Germline assignment: CDR1 LGHNA and CDR2 YSLEER. The CDR3 spans 16 residues. Trimming took 0 bases from V and 1 from J; bases not matched to a gene: 4. The CDR3: CASSQDGTGKNTEAFF. CDR3 nucleotide sequence: TGCGCCAGCAGCCAAGATGGGACAGGAAAGAACACTGAAGCTTTCTTT.

V usage is TRBV9 and J usage is TRBJ2-1, with TRBD2 matching over 8 bases. Germline CDR1 SGDLS, CDR2 YYNGEE. J gave up 10 bases and V 4 bases, and 7 bases lay outside the gene matches. This CDR3 contains 13 residues. The DNA of the CDR3 is TGTGCCAGCAGCTACGATACTAGCGGCGAGCAGTTCTTC. Translated: CASSYDTSGEQFF.

The rearrangement links TRBV6-5 to TRBJ2-7; TRBD2 matches at 9 bases. The CDR3 sequence is 15 residues long. Germline CDR1 reads MNHEY; CDR2 reads SVGAGI. J gave up 5 bases and V 0 bases, and 5 bases lay outside the gene matches. The CDR3 DNA is TGTGCCAGCAGTTACTCCGGCGGGGGGGCCCACGAGCAGTACTTC. Amino acids: CASSYSGGGAHEQYF.

This clone occurred a few times. V usage is TRBV29-1 and J usage is TRBJ2-5; D unclear. This CDR3 is 12 amino acids long. Trimming removed 4 bases at V and 1 base at J, with 7 bases between. Germline V gene sequence: CDR1 SQVTM, CDR2 ANQGSEA. Here the CDR3 DNA reads TGCAGCGTTGGGTGGGGCCAAGAGACCCAGTACTTC. This translates into CSVGWGQETQYF.

V gene TRBV5-1 combines with J gene TRBJ1-1, with TRBD1 matching over 12 bases. The CDR3 loop spans 15 amino acids. After removal of 4 bases from V and 10 bases from J, the junction contained 11 bases not matched to a gene. The germline gives CDR1 SGHRS, CDR2 YFSETQ. CDR3 coding DNA: TGCGCCAGCAGCCTTCGGGACAGGGGGCTTCTCCCAGCTTTCTTT. Translation gives CASSLRDRGLLPAFF.

The gene calls are TRBV11-1 and TRBJ2-3; D may be TRBD2 (6 bases). V gave up 5 bases and J gave up 3 bases, with 18 bases separating them. Germline CDR1 reads SGHAT; CDR2 reads FQDESV (reference sequence). This CDR3 is 16 amino acids long. Here the CDR3 reads CASSPKRGFNTDTQYF. The CDR3 bases are TGTGCCAGCAGCCCCAAACGGGGGTTCAATACAGATACGCAGTATTTT.

This clone appeared a few times. The chain joins TRBV7-9 to TRBJ1-2, with D unresolved. The CDR3 has 15 residues. CDR1 is SEHNR, CDR2 FQNEAQ, per germline (reference sequence). The V gene lost 1 base and the J gene lost 6 bases, with 15 bases spanning the gap. CDR3 sequence (DNA): TGTGCCAGCAGCTTAGAGCCTACACCCTTGAATGGCTACACCTTC. It yields the protein CASSLEPTPLNGYTF. The entire variable domain, with the rest obtained from reference TRBV7-9 and TRBJ1-2, is as follows: DTGVSQNPRHKITKRGQNVTFRCDPISEHNRLYWYRQTLGQGPEFLTYFQNEAQLEKSRLLSDRFSAERPKGSFSTLEIQRTEQGDSAMYLCASSLEPTPLNGYTFGSGTRLTVV.

The table lists this clone with a few counts. The V gene is TRBV4-3, the J gene TRBJ2-7; D is unclear. Trimming removed 0 bases from V and 9 bases from J, with 12 bases in between. The germline gives CDR1 LGHNA, CDR2 YSLEER. CDR3 size: 13 residues. The CDR3 DNA reads as TGCGCCAGCAGCCAAGATCAGCAGTCCGCGCAGTACTTC. This gives the protein CASSQDQQSAQYF.

This CDR3 reads CASRFDRYTEAFF. CDR3 bases: TGTGCCAGCAGATTTGACAGGTACACTGAAGCTTTCTTT. The V gene is TRBV7-2, the J gene TRBJ1-1; tentatively, D is TRBD1 (6 bases). The germline CDR1 and CDR2 sequences are SGHTA and FQGNSA. The V end lost 6 bases, the J end lost 3 bases, and 11 bases lay between the germline ends. The CDR3 has 13 amino acids.